This TCR beta chain came from a study of blood T cell repertoires in COVID-19. The length of the CDR3 is 14 residues. V lost 2 bases and J lost 5, with 9 bases in between. Germline V lookup: CDR1 MNHEY, CDR2 SVGAGI. The protocol was immunoSEQ multiplex PCR, while the TCRdb copy is restricted to in-frame clones and leaves out a portion. The sample consists of approximately 89,000 clones, 85% to 90% of them appearing once. The clonotype originates from a woman in her 70s with acute or convalescent COVID-19. Sequenced input: peripheral blood. The rearrangement joins TRBV6-5 to TRBJ2-2, with D possibly matching TRBD1 (5 bases). The CDR3 region has the DNA TGTGCCAGCAGTTACGTTCCAGGGACCGGGGAGCTGTTTTTT. It encodes CASSYVPGTGELFF.